The entry that follows covers one T cell receptor (beta chain) sequence. Its antigen remains unknown. These data belong to a study of cytomegalovirus exposure and HLA in healthy donors. General observations from the study: The number of N-insertions in an Asian-associated ancestry cluster was reportedly below the 666-donor mean in a later analysis.

PCR used 60 Vbeta primers and 13 Jbeta primers. Clones were read by immunoSEQ multiplex PCR, and TCRdb kept only the in-frame ones, dropping some. Reported are some 51,000 clones; the ten largest clones contain 26%. Trimming took 7 bases from V and 6 from J; bases not matched to a gene: 6. This CDR3 comprises 11 residues. The germline CDR1 and CDR2 sequences are SQVTM and ANQGSEA. This receptor was taken from a man aged 35 to 55 in good health and CMV-seropositive. The sequencing sample was made of PBMCs. This sequence joins TRBV29-1 and TRBJ2-7, with TRBD2 identical over 7 bases. This CDR3 is CSAVSGREQYF. In DNA, the CDR3 is TGCAGCGCCGTTAGCGGGCGCGAGCAGTACTTC.